Listed here is a single T cell receptor (beta chain). The sample comes from a study of blood T cell repertoires in COVID-19. Study context: Specimens from acute and convalescent COVID-19 originated in the United States, Italy and Spain. PBMCs, B-cell-depleted T cells, or T cells were the source of the cDNA or gDNA that made up the material.

The ends lost 3 bases at V and 3 bases at J; junction bases unmatched: 8. Per germline, CDR1 LGHNA and CDR2 YSLEER. The CDR3 contains 16 residues. The authors' processing: Amplification from reference gene primers served as the basis for estimated nucleated cell counts. Produced via immunoSEQ multiplex PCR; TCRdb's table is partial and in-frame only. The V and J calls and clone size come from that table; D and trimming were worked out from the DNA. This table has hundreds of thousands of clones, about 90% appearing once. J is TRBJ1-2 and V is TRBV4-3, with TRBD1 matching 9 bases. Sequenced material: peripheral blood. The TCR comes from a young woman who had recovered from COVID-19. Written as DNA, the CDR3 is TGCGCCAGCAGCCACCTTATCCGGGACAGGGACTATGGCTACACCTTC. Encoded protein: CASSHLIRDRDYGYTF.